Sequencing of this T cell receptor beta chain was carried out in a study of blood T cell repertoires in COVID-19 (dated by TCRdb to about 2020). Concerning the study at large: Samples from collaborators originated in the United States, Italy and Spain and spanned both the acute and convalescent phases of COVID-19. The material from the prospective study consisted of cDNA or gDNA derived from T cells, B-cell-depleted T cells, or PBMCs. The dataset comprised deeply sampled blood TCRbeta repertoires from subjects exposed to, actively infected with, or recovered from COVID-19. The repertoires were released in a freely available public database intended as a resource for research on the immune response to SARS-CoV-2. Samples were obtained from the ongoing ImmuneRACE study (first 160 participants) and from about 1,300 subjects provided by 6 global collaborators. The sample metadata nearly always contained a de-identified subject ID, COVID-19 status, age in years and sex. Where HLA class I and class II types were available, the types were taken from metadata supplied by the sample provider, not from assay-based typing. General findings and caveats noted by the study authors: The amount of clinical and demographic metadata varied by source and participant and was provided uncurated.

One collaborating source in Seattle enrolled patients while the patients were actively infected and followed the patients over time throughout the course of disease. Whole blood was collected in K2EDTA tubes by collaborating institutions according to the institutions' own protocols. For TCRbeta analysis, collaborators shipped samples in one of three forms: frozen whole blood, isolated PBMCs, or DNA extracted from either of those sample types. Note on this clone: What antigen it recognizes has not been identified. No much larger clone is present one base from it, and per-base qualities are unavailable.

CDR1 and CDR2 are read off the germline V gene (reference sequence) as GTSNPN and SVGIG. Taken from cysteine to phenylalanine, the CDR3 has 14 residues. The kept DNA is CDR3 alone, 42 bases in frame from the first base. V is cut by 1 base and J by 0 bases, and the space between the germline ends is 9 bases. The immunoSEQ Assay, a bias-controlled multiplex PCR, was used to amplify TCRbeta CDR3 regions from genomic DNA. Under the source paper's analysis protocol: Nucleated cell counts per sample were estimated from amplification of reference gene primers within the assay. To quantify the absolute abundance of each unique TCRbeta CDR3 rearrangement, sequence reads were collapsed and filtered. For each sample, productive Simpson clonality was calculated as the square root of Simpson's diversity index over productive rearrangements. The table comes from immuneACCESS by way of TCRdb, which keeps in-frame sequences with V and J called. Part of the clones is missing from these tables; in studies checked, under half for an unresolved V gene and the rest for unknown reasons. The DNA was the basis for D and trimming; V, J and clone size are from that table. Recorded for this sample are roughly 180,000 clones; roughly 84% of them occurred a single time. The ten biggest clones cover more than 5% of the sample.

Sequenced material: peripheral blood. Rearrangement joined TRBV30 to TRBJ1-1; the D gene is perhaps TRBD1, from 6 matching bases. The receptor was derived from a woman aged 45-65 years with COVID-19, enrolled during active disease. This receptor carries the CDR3 CAWSGAGVNTEAFF. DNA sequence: TGTGCCTGGAGTGGGGCAGGGGTGAACACTGAAGCTTTCTTT.